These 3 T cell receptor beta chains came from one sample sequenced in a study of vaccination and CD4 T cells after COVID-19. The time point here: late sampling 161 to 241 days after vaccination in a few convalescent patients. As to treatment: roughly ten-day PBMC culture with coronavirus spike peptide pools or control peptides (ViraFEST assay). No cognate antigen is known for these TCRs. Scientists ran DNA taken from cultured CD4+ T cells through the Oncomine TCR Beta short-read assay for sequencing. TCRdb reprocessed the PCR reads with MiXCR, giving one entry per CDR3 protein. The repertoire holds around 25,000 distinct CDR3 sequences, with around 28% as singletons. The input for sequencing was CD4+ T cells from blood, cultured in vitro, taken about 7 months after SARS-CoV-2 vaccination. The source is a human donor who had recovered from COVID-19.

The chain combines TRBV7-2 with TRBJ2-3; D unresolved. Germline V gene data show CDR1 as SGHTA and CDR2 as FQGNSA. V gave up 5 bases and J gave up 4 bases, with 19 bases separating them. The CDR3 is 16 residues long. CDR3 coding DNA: TGTGCCAGCAGCCTAGTCGCTAGTCAAGTGGCAGATACGCAGTATTTT. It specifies CASSLVASQVADTQYF.

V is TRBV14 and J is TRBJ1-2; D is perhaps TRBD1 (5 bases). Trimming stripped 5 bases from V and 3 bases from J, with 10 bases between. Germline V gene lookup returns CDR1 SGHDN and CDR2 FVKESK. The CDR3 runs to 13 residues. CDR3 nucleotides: TGTGCCAGCAGCTTCGACAGATACTATGGCTACACCTTC. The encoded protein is CASSFDRYYGYTF. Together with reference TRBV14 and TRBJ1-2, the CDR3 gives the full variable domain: EAGVTQFPSHSVIEKGQTVTLRCDPISGHDNLYWYRRVMGKEIKFLLHFVKESKQDESGMPNNRFLAERTGGTYSTLKVQPAELEDSGVYFCASSFDRYYGYTFGSGTRLTVV.

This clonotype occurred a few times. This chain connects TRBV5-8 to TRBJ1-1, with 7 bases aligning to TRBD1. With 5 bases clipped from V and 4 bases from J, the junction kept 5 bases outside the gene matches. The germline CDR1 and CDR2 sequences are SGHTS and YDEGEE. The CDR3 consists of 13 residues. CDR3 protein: CASRPRGITEAFF. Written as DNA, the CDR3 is TGTGCCAGCAGACCCAGGGGGATCACTGAAGCTTTCTTT. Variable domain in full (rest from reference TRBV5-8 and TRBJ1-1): EAGVTQSPTHLIKTRGQQATLRCSPISGHTSVYWYQQALGLGLQFLLWYDEGEERNRGNFPPRFSGRQFPNYSSELNVNALELEDSALYLCASRPRGITEAFFGQGTRLTVV.